This T cell receptor beta chain was recovered during a study of T cells after yellow fever vaccination. Study-wide findings and caveats: High-abundance clonotypes from the bulk population could contaminate FACS-sorted repertoires.

For this clonotype: Its antigen remains unidentified.

By 5'RACE template switching, TCR cDNA was produced, with a universal primer site and UMIs added in the process. TCRdb independently ran MiXCR on the 5' RACE reads; one entry per CDR3 protein. The sample contains 450,000 to 650,000 distinct CDR3 sequences, just over 20% of which appear only once. V was shortened by 3 bases and J by 1 base, with 11 bases between the two germline ends. The CDR3 consists of 14 residues. Germline CDR1 reads DFQATT; CDR2 reads SNEGSKA (reference sequence). The source of this sequence is a man aged 18 to 30 who received the YFV17D yellow fever vaccine. The sample here was PBMCs, taken approximately 20 days after the first yellow fever vaccination. The rearrangement links TRBV20-1 to TRBJ2-3; D remains unclear. Here the CDR3 reads CSASRPDRTDTQYF. DNA of the CDR3: TGCAGTGCTAGTCGGCCGGACCGCACAGATACGCAGTATTTT.